This is a list of T cell receptor beta chains from one sample in a study of human T cells and chemical hapten exposure. TCRdb re-called the RACE reads with MiXCR, one entry per CDR3 protein. The sample gives about 41,000 distinct CDR3 sequences, 3.5% to 5% of which show up once; 5.8% is in the top ten. The specimen was whole blood. Source of these receptors: a human donor in good health. Some clones in this sample may be carry-over from other donors' samples. CDR3s include the opening cysteine and the closing phenylalanine or tryptophan. Fields, in order: J gene, V gene, clone size, D gene, CDR3 protein, CDR3 DNA. A D gene is named only where the DNA matches it firmly. Clone size, where shown, is once, few, many, or a class for clones that have expanded.

>TRBJ1-1|TRBV2|many|-
CASSVSEAFF
TGTGCCAGCAGTGTGTCTGAAGCTTTCTTT
>TRBJ2-5|TRBV7-9|-|-
CASSIDWPPNRRETQYF
TGTGCCAGCAGCATCGACTGGCCCCCCAACCGGCGAGAGACCCAGTACTTC
>TRBJ1-4|TRBV3-1|many|-
CASSQRRANSEKLFF
TGTGCCAGCAGCCAAAGACGGGCGAATAGTGAAAAACTGTTTTTT
>TRBJ2-5|TRBV7-9|-|-
CASSLETQYF
TGTGCCAGCAGCTTAGAGACCCAGTACTTC
>TRBJ2-3|TRBV2|many|TRBD2
CASRRLAGGAADTQYF
TGTGCCAGCAGACGACTAGCGGGAGGTGCGGCAGATACGCAGTATTTT
>TRBJ2-5|TRBV29-1|few|TRBD2
CSTGGAQETQYF
TGCAGCACCGGGGGGGCTCAAGAGACCCAGTACTTC
>TRBJ2-2|TRBV2|-|TRBD1
CASRETGANTGELFF
TGTGCCAGCAGGGAGACAGGGGCCAACACCGGGGAGCTGTTTTTT
>TRBJ2-1|TRBV5-1|few|-
CASSLAPVNEQFF
TGCGCCAGCAGCTTGGCACCAGTCAATGAGCAGTTCTTC
>TRBJ2-7|TRBV28|many|-
CASSLQQVFEQYF
TGTGCCAGCAGTTTACAACAGGTCTTCGAGCAGTACTTC
>TRBJ2-7|TRBV28|many|-
CASSSPNDRYEQYF
TGTGCCAGCAGTAGCCCAAATGATCGTTACGAGCAGTACTTC
>TRBJ2-3|TRBV15|-|-
CATSRVSTGTDTQYF
TGTGCCACCAGCAGAGTTTCTACAGGGACAGATACGCAGTATTTT
>TRBJ2-2|TRBV20-1|many|-
CSGGGTVGELFF
TGCAGTGGGGGCGGGACGGTCGGGGAGCTGTTTTTT
>TRBJ2-2|TRBV5-4|many|-
CASSLTGNTGELFF
TGTGCCAGCAGCTTGACAGGGAACACCGGGGAGCTGTTTTTT
>TRBJ2-3|TRBV29-1|many|-
CSAQRDGDTQYF
TGCAGCGCCCAAAGAGACGGGGATACGCAGTATTTT
>TRBJ2-1|TRBV3-1|many|TRBD2
CASRGVAGAHNEQFF
TGTGCCAGCAGAGGGGTAGCGGGAGCCCACAATGAGCAGTTCTTC
>TRBJ2-1|TRBV3-1|many|TRBD2
CASSQGPGLALSGEQFF
TGTGCCAGCAGCCAAGGTCCGGGACTAGCGCTTTCGGGTGAGCAGTTCTTC
>TRBJ2-1|TRBV28|few|TRBD2
CASSSRGPERGNEQFF
TGTGCCAGCAGCTCCCGGGGACCCGAGCGGGGCAATGAGCAGTTCTTC
>TRBJ2-1|TRBV6-2/TRBV6-3|few|-
CASSYSSPGVMFF
TGTGCCAGCAGTTACTCGAGTCCCGGGGTAATGTTCTTC
>TRBJ1-5|TRBV28|many|-
CASSTPRRPQHF
TGTGCCAGCAGTACCCCCAGGCGCCCCCAGCATTTT
>TRBJ2-3|TRBV4-1|-|-
CASSQGGRKTDTQYF
TGCGCCAGCAGCCAAGGCGGGCGGAAGACAGATACGCAGTATTTT
>TRBJ2-3|TRBV5-4|many|TRBD2
CAVRREEADTQYF
TGTGCTGTTCGGCGGGAGGAGGCAGATACGCAGTATTTT
>TRBJ1-5|TRBV6-5|many|-
CASSPVEKPIMPQHF
TGTGCCAGCAGCCCCGTAGAGAAACCCATCATGCCCCAGCATTTT
>TRBJ2-3|TRBV20-1|many|-
CSALPGGTDTQYF
TGCAGTGCTTTGCCAGGGGGCACAGATACGCAGTATTTT
>TRBJ2-3|TRBV4-2|many|TRBD2
CASSQEAGGTDTQYF
TGTGCCAGCAGCCAAGAGGCGGGAGGGACAGATACGCAGTATTTT
>TRBJ1-4|TRBV29-1|-|-
CSAGRLNEKLFF
TGCAGCGCCGGACGGCTAAATGAAAAACTGTTTTTT
>TRBJ2-7|TRBV28|many|TRBD1
CASSLDRGLSYEQYF
TGTGCCAGCAGTTTAGACAGGGGGCTCTCCTACGAGCAGTACTTC
>TRBJ1-5|TRBV4-1|many|-
CASSPGGGFSWQPQHF
TGCGCCAGCAGCCCAGGAGGGGGGTTTAGTTGGCAGCCCCAGCATTTT
>TRBJ2-7|TRBV28|many|-
CASRRGYEQYF
TGTGCCAGCAGGAGGGGGTACGAGCAGTACTTC
>TRBJ2-7|TRBV29-1|many|-
CSVPPEQYF
TGCAGCGTTCCCCCCGAGCAGTACTTC